Presented here are 8 T cell receptor beta chains from one specimen sequenced in a study of response to subunit inactivated influenza vaccine. A single record per CDR3 protein comes from TCRdb applying MiXCR to the RT-PCR reads. The sample carries about 580,000 distinct CDR3 sequences, 12% to 15% recorded once. The sequences come from PBMCs from blood, collected approximately 12 days after vaccination. The origin of the receptors is a man aged 45 to 65 who received an inactivated influenza vaccine.

This clonotype was seen ten or more times. The CDR3 reads CASSLGGRGGEQYF. CDR3 sequence (DNA): TGTGCCAGCAGCTTAGGAGGCAGGGGTGGCGAGCAGTACTTC. The rearrangement joins TRBV7-9 to TRBJ2-7; TRBD1 is a possible D gene (6 bases). Trimming cost V 1 base and J 6 bases, with 13 bases left between them. The CDR3 spans 14 residues. The germline CDR1 and CDR2 sequences are SEHNR and FQNEAQ (reference sequence).

Only a few counts were recorded for this clonotype. This chain uses TRBV5-4 with TRBJ2-3, with 7 nucleotides matching TRBD2. Germline-derived CDR1 and CDR2 are SGHNT and YYREEE (reference sequence). The CDR3 runs 17 residues. Losses at the gene ends were 0 bases for V and 2 bases for J; bases not matched to a gene: 9. The CDR3 nucleotides read TGTGCCAGCAGCTTGGAGCGACGGACTAGAGACACAGATACGCAGTATTTT. Translated, it gives CASSLERRTRDTDTQYF.

V usage is TRBV12-3 or TRBV12-4 and J usage is TRBJ2-2; D may be TRBD2 (6 bases). The V gene lost 1 base and the J gene lost 6 bases, with 15 bases spanning the gap. CDR3 length: 16 amino acids. In nucleotides, the CDR3 is TGTGCCAGCAGTTTAGGGTTGGGGACGGGGGCCGGGGAGCTGTTTTTT. It encodes CASSLGLGTGAGELFF.

V and J are TRBV27 and TRBJ2-5; 7 bases are a match to TRBD2. CDR3 length: 15 residues. With V trimmed by 5 bases and J by 1 base, 7 bases remained unmatched. CDR1 and CDR2 (germline): MNHEY, SMNVEV (reference sequence). The CDR3 sequence: CASSKLAELQETQYF. The CDR3 DNA reads as TGTGCCAGCAGTAAGCTAGCGGAACTCCAAGAGACCCAGTACTTC.

In this sample, this clonotype turned up a few times. The V and J genes are TRBV15 and TRBJ2-3; D remains unclear. V lost 4 bases and J 0 bases, leaving 11 bases between the germline ends. This CDR3 region has 15 residues. The germline CDR1 and CDR2 sequences are LNHNV and YYDKDF (reference sequence). CDR3 in amino acids: CATSTRTVSTDTQYF. For the CDR3, the DNA is TGTGCCACCAGCACCAGGACGGTGAGCACAGATACGCAGTATTTT.

This clonotype appeared a few times. CDR3 in DNA: TGTGCCACCACGGCGGGGTCGGCTGGAAACACCATATATTTT. It codes for CATTAGSAGNTIYF. The gene calls are TRBV6-2 or TRBV6-3 and TRBJ1-3; D call uncertain. CDR3 size: 14 residues. Germline lookup yields CDR1 MNHEY and CDR2 SVGEGT. V lost 10 bases and J lost 2, with 15 bases in between.

This clonotype was recorded only once. Sequence at one end of the junction differs from germline and may be a read error. The chain employs TRBV20-1 and TRBJ2-1, with 10 bases identical to TRBD2. There are 16 residues in the CDR3. Looked up from germline, CDR1 is DFQATT and CDR2 is SNEGSKA (reference sequence). The CDR3 here is CSAEGASGSLGDEQLF. CDR3 in DNA: TGCAGTGCTGAAGGGGCTAGCGGGAGTCTGGGGGATGAGCAGTTATTC.

CDR3 in DNA: TGTGCCAGCAGCTTATCCCCTTGGACTGGCCAGGATACGCAGTATTTT. This sequence encodes CASSLSPWTGQDTQYF. V gene TRBV7-7 combines with J gene TRBJ2-3, with D perhaps TRBD2 (5 bases). Germline CDR1 reads SSHAT; CDR2 reads FNYEAQ (reference sequence). V was trimmed by 2 bases and J by 6 bases, leaving 18 bases between them. The CDR3 consists of 16 residues. Variable domain in full (rest from reference TRBV7-7 and TRBJ2-3): GAGVSQSPRYKVTKRGQDVTLRCDPISSHATLYWYQQALGQGPEFLTYFNYEAQPDKSGLPSDRFSAERPEGSISTLTIQRTEQRDSAMYRCASSLSPWTGQDTQYFGPGTRLTVL.